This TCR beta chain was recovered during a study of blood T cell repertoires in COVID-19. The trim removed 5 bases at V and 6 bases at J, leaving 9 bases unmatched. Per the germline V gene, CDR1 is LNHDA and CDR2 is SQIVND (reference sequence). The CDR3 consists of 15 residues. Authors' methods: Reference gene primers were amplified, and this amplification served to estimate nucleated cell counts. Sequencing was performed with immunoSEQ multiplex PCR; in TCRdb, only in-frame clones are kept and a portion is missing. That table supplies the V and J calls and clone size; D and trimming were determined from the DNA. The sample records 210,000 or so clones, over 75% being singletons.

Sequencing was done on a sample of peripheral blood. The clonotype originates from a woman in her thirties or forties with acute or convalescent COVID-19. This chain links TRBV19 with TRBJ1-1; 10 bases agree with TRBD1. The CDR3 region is CASSDLTGGAAEAFF. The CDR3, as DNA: TGTGCCAGTAGTGACCTGACAGGGGGCGCGGCTGAAGCTTTCTTT. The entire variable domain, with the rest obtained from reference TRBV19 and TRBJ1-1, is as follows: DGGITQSPKYLFRKEGQNVTLSCEQNLNHDAMYWYRQDPGQGLRLIYYSQIVNDFQKGDIAEGYSVSREKKESFPLTVTSAQKNPTAFYLCASSDLTGGAAEAFFGQGTRLTVV.